The 3 T cell receptor beta chains listed next were all sequenced from one sample in a study of neurological immune-mediated disorders. Using its own MiXCR run on the 5' RACE reads, TCRdb lists one record per CDR3 protein. The sample consists of 50,000 to 80,000 distinct CDR3 sequences, under 5% of them appearing once. Specimen: PBMCs. The source is a man aged 25 to 40 with multiple sclerosis.

This clonotype was counted many times. CDR3 protein: CASSFTRAHTGELFF. CDR3 nucleotide sequence: TGTGCCAGCAGTTTTACTAGGGCGCACACCGGGGAGCTGTTTTTT. This sequence joins TRBV5-6 and TRBJ2-2; tentative D call: TRBD2 (5 bases). CDR1 is SGHDT, CDR2 YYEEEE, per germline. The CDR3 length is 15 residues. V shed 5 bases and J shed 3 bases, with 14 bases lying between them.

Ten or more counts support this clonotype. The rearrangement joins TRBV10-3 to TRBJ1-2; tentative D call: TRBD1 (6 bases). Germline V gene sequence: CDR1 ENHRY, CDR2 SYGVKD. This CDR3 has 14 amino acids. The germline V and J ends were trimmed by 7 bases and 5 bases, with 17 bases remaining between them. The chain's CDR3 is CAINPGGIGYGYTF. The CDR3 nucleotides are TGTGCCATCAACCCGGGGGGCATAGGGTATGGCTACACCTTC.

V and J are TRBV11-2 and TRBJ1-2; D perhaps matches TRBD1 (6 bases). The V end was cut by 5 bases, the J end by 6 bases, with 10 bases between. Germline CDR1 is SGHAT and CDR2 is FQNNGV. The CDR3 is 12 residues long. The CDR3 sequence is CASSPNRDGYTF. Written as DNA, the CDR3 is TGTGCCAGCAGCCCGAACAGGGATGGCTACACCTTC.